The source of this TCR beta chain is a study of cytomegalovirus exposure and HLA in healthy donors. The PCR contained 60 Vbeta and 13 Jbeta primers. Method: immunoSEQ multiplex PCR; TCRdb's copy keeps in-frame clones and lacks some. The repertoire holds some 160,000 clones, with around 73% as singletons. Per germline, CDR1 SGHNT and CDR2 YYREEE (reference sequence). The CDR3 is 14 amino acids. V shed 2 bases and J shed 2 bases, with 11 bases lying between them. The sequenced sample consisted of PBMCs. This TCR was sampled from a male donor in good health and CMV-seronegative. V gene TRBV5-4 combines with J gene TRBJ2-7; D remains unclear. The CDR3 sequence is CASSLNSPPYEQYF. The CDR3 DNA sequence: TGTGCCAGCAGCTTAAACAGTCCGCCCTACGAGCAGTACTTC.